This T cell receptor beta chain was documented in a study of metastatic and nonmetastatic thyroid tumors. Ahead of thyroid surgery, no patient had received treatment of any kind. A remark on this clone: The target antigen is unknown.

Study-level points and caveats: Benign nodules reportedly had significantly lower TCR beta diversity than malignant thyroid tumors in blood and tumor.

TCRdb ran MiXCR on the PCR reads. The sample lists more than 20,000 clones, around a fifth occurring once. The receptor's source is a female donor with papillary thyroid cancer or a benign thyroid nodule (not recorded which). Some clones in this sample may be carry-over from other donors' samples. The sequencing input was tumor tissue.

CDR3 nucleotide sequence: TGTGCCAGCAGTATGCAAAGCTCTGGGGCCAACGTCCTGACTTTC. Amino acids: CASSMQSSGANVLTF. The chain employs TRBV12-3 or TRBV12-4 and TRBJ2-6; no clear D. V dropped 5 bases and J dropped 0 bases, with 8 bases sitting between them. This CDR3 spans 15 amino acids.